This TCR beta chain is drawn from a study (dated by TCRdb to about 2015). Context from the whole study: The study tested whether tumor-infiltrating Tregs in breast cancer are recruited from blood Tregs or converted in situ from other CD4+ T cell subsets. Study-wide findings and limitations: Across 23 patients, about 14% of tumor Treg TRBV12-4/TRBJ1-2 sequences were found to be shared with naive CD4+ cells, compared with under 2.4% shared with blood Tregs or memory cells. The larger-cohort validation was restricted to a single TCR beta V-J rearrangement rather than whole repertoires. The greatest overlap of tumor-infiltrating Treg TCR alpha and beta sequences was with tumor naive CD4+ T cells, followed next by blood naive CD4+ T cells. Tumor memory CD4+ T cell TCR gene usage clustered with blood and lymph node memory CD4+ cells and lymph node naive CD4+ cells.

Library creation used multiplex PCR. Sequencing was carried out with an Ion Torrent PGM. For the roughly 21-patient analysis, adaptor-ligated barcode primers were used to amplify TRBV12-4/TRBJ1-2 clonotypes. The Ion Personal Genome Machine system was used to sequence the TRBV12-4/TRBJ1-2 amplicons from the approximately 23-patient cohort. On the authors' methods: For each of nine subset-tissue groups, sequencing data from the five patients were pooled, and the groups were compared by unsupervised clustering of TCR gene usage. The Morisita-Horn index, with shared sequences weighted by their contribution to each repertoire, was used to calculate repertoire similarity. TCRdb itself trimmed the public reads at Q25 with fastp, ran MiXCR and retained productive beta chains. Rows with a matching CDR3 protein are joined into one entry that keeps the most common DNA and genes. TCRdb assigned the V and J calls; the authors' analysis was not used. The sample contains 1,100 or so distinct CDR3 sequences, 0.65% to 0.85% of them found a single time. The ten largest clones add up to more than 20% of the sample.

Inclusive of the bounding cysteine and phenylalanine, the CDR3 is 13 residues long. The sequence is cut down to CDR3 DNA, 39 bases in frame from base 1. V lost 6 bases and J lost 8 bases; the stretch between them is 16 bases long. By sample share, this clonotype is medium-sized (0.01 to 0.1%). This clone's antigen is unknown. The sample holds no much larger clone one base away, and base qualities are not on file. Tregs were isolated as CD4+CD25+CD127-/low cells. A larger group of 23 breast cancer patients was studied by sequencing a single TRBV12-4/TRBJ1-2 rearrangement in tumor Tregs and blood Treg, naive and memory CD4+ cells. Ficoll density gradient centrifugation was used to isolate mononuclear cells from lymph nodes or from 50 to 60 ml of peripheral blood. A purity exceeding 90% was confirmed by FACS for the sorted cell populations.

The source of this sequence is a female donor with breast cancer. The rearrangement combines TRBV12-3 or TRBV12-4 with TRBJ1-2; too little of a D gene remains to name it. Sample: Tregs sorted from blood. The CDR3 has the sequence CASSPGRSSGYTF. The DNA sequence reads TGTGCCAGCAGCCCAGGACGAAGCTCAGGCTACACCTTC.